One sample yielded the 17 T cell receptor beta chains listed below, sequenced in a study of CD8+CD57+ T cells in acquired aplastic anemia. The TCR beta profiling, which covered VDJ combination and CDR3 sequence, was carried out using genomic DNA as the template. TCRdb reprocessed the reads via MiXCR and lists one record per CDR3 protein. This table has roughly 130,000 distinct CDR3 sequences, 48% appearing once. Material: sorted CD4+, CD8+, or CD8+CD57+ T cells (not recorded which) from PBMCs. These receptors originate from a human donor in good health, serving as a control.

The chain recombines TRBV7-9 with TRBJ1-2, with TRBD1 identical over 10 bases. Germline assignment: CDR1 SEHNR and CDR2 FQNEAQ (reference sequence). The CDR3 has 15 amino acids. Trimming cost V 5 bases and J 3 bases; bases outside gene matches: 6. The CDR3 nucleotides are TGTGCCAGCAGCCGGGACAGGGGTTATTACTATGGCTACACCTTC. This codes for CASSRDRGYYYGYTF.

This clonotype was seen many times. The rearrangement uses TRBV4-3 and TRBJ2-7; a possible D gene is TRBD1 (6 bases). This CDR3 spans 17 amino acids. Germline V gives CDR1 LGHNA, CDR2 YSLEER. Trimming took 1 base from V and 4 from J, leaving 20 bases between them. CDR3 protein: CASSQGVGLGQLYEQYF. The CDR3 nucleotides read TGCGCCAGCAGCCAAGGAGTTGGCTTGGGACAACTTTACGAGCAGTACTTC.

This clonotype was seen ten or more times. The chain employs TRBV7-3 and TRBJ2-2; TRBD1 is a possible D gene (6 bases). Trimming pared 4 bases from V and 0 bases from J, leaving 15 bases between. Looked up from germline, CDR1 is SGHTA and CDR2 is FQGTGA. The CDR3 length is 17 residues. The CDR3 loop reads CASSWPYGQPNTGELFF. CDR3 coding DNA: TGTGCCAGCAGCTGGCCTTACGGACAGCCGAACACCGGGGAGCTGTTTTTT.

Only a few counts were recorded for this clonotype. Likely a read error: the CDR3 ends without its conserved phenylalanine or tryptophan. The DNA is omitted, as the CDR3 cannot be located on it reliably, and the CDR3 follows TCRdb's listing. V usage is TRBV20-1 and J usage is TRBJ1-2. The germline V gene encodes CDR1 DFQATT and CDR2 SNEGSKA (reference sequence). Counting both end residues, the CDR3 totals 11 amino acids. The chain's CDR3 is CSGCRNYGHTS.

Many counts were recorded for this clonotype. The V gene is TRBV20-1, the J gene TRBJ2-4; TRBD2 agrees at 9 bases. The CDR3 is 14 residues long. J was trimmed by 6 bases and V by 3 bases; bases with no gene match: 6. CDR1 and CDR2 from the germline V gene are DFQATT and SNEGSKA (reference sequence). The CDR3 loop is CSASLVSGGNIQYF. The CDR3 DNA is TGCAGTGCTAGTTTGGTTAGCGGGGGAAACATTCAGTACTTC.

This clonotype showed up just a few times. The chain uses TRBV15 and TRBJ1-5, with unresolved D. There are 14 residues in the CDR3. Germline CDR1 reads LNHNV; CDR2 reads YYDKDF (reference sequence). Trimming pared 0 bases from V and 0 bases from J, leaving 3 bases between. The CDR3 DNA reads TGTGCCACCAGCAGAGATTTTAGCAATCAGCCCCAGCATTTT. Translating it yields CATSRDFSNQPQHF.

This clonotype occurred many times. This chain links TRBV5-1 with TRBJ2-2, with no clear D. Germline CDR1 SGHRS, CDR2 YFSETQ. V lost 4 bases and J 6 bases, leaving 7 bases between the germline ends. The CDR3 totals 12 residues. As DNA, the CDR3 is TGCGCCAGCAGCCGTTCCCCCGGGGAGCTGTTTTTT. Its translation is CASSRSPGELFF.

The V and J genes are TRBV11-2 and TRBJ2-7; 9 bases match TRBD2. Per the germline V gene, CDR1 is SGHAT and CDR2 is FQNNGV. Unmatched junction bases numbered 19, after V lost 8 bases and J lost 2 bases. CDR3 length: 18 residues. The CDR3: CASSPRAGGSGSPYEQYF. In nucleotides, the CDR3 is TGTGCCAGCTCACCCCGAGCGGGAGGATCCGGCAGCCCCTACGAGCAGTACTTC.

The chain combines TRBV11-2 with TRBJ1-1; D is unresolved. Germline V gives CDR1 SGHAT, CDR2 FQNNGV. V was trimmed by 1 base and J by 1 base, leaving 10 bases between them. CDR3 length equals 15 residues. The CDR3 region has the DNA TGTGCCAGCAGCTTAGCTAGGGCAGAGAACACTGAAGCTTTCTTT. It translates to CASSLARAENTEAFF.

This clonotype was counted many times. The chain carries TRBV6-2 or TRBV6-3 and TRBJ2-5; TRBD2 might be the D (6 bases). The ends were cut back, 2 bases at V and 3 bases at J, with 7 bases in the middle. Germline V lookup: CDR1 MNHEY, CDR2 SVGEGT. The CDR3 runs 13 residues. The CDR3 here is CASSYPGEETQYF. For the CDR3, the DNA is TGTGCCAGCAGTTACCCGGGGGAAGAGACCCAGTACTTC.

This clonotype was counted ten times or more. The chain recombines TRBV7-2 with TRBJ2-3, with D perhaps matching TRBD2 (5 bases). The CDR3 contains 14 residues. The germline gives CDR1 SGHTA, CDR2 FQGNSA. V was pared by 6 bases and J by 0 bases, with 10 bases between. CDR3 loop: CASRSGVSTDTQYF. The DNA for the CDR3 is TGTGCCAGCAGGTCCGGGGTTAGCACAGATACGCAGTATTTT.

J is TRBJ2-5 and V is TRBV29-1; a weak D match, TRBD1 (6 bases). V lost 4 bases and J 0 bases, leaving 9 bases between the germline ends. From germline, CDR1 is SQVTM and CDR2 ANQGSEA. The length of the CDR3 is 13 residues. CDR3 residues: CSVVGADQETQYF. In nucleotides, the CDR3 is TGCAGCGTTGTGGGGGCGGACCAAGAGACCCAGTACTTC.

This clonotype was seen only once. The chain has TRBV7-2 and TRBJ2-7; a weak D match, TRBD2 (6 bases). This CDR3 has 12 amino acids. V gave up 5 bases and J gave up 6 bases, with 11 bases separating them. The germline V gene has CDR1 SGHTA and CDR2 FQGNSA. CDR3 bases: TGTGCCAGCAGCGGGGGGTTAGGCGAGCAGTACTTC. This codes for CASSGGLGEQYF.

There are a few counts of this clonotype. The CDR3 DNA reads as TGTGCCAGCAGCTTGGAGAGCTCCTACGAGCAGTACTTC. Translation: CASSLESSYEQYF. V gene TRBV7-3 combines with J gene TRBJ2-7; no reliable D call. Germline V gene data show CDR1 as SGHTA and CDR2 as FQGTGA. This CDR3 is 13 amino acids long. V was shortened by 3 bases and J by 0 bases, with 6 bases between the two germline ends. The full variable domain, with the rest looked up from reference TRBV7-3 and TRBJ2-7, is GAGVSQTPSNKVTEKGKYVELRCDPISGHTALYWYRQSLGQGPEFLIYFQGTGAADDSGLPNDRFFAVRPEGSVSTLKIQRTERGDSAVYLCASSLESSYEQYFGPGTRLTVT.

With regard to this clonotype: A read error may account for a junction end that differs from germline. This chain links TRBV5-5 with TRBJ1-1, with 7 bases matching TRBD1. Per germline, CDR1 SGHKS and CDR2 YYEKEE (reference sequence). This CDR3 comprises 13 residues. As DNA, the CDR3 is TGCGCCAGCACCCTACAAAGGGGGCAGGAAGCTTTCTTT. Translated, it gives CASTLQRGQEAFF. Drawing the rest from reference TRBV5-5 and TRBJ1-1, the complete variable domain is DAGVTQSPTHLIKTRGQQVTLRCSPISGHKSVSWYQQVLGQGPQFIFQYYEKEERGRGNFPDRFSARQFPNYSSELNVNALLLGDSALYLCASTLQRGQEAFFGQGTRLTVV.

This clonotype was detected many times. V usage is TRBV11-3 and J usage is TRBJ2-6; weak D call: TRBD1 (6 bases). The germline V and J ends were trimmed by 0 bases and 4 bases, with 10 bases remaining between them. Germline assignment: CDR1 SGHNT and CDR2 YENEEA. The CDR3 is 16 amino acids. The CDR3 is CASSLDQGSGANVLTF. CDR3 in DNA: TGTGCCAGCAGCTTAGATCAGGGGTCCGGGGCCAACGTCCTGACTTTC.

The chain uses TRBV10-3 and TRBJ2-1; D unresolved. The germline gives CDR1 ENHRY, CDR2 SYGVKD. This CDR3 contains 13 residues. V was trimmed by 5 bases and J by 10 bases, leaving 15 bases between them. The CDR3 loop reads CAISLDVADEQFF. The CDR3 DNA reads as TGTGCCATCAGTTTGGACGTAGCAGACGAGCAGTTCTTC.